This TCR beta chain was captured in a study of naive and memory T cell subsets. Study outcomes and limitations: This RNA-based method may be sensitive to activation-related transcript changes.

The CDR3 consists of 14 residues. J gave up 10 bases and V 5 bases, and 10 bases lay outside the gene matches. The germline V gene has CDR1 MDHEN and CDR2 SYDVKM. This clonotype was seen repeatedly, ten times or more. Its antigen is not known. An oligonucleotide containing a UMI was ligated to the 3' end of TCR cDNA. Whole blood, roughly 2.4 ml, came from adult healthy volunteers. Cells were not sorted; total RNA input targeted roughly 1 to 1,100 ng. Ligated cDNA underwent four rounds of PCR with nested alpha and beta constant region primers and SP2. Blood and skin TCR RNA was reverse transcribed with alpha and beta constant primers. TCRdb processed the 5' RACE reads anew with MiXCR; each CDR3 protein has one entry. The sample contains some 60,000 distinct CDR3 sequences, 6.5% to 8.5% of which appear only once.

The chain links TRBV28 to TRBJ2-1, with 8 bases identical to TRBD2. The origin of this receptor is a female donor in good health. CDR3 sequence (DNA): TGTGCCAGCAGTCCAGGGGATAGCGGGGTGGAGCAGTTCTTC. This gives the protein CASSPGDSGVEQFF.